Each of the 16 T cell receptor beta chains below was sequenced from the same sample in a study of T cells in Graves' hyperthyroidism and ophthalmopathy. TCR beta CDR3 regions were amplified from RNA. The HTBI primer set was used in a first-round RT-PCR of the TCR CDR3. In TCRdb, the multiplex PCR reads were re-called with MiXCR into one record per CDR3 protein. The table shows around 500,000 distinct CDR3 sequences, with over 13% occurring only once. Source material: blood. Source of these receptors: a woman aged 18 to 35 with Graves' hyperthyroidism.

The chain employs TRBV7-9 and TRBJ1-1; tentatively, D is TRBD1 (5 bases). The CDR3 is 14 residues long. Germline assignment: CDR1 SEHNR and CDR2 FQNEAQ (reference sequence). The V gene lost 4 bases and the J gene lost 0 bases, with 9 bases spanning the gap. CDR3 protein: CASSYLQVNTEAFF. The CDR3 nucleotides are TGTGCCAGCAGCTACCTACAGGTGAACACTGAAGCTTTCTTT. Drawing the rest from reference TRBV7-9 and TRBJ1-1, the complete variable domain is DTGVSQNPRHKITKRGQNVTFRCDPISEHNRLYWYRQTLGQGPEFLTYFQNEAQLEKSRLLSDRFSAERPKGSFSTLEIQRTEQGDSAMYLCASSYLQVNTEAFFGQGTRLTVV.

This clonotype was detected many times. The gene calls are TRBV11-2 and TRBJ2-1; 7 bases are a match to TRBD2. CDR1 is SGHAT and CDR2 is FQNNGV in the germline V gene. This CDR3 is 15 amino acids long. With 0 bases clipped from V and 5 bases from J, the junction kept 4 bases outside the gene matches. Here the CDR3 reads CASSLDRDYHNEQFF. Here the CDR3 DNA reads TGTGCCAGCAGCTTAGACCGGGACTACCACAATGAGCAGTTCTTC.

This clonotype has a handful of counts. The CDR3 is CASGARTNEKLFF. CDR3 sequence (DNA): TGTGCCAGCGGTGCCAGAACTAATGAAAAACTGTTTTTT. V is TRBV6-1 and J is TRBJ1-4; no clear D gene. The V end lost 8 bases, the J end lost 1 base, and 8 bases lay between the germline ends. The CDR3 contains 13 residues. CDR1 is MNHNS and CDR2 is SASEGT in the germline V gene.

Points on this clonotype: A much larger clone differs from this one at a single base, so this may be a read error. This rearrangement joins TRBV5-1 to TRBJ1-1, with D tentatively TRBD1 (5 bases). The CDR3 loop spans 13 amino acids. The V end was cut by 4 bases, the J end by 6 bases, with 13 bases between. Germline V lookup: CDR1 SGHRS, CDR2 YFSETQ. The CDR3 region is CASSIVDIAEAFF. CDR3 coding DNA: TGCGCCAGCAGCATCGTGGACATTGCTGAAGCTTTCTTT.

The V call is TRBV5-1, the J call TRBJ1-1; D possibly corresponds to TRBD1 (5 bases). Germline V lookup: CDR1 SGHRS, CDR2 YFSETQ. V lost 6 bases to trimming and J lost 3 bases, with 15 bases between them. This CDR3 contains 14 residues. Here the CDR3 DNA reads TGCGCCAGCAACGAACCGGGGGGGGACACTGAAGCTTTCTTT. It encodes CASNEPGGDTEAFF.

This chain joins TRBV5-5 and TRBJ2-5, with 10 positions matching TRBD2. V lost 4 bases, J lost 5 bases, and 8 bases stayed unmatched. The germline CDR1 and CDR2 sequences are SGHKS and YYEKEE (reference sequence). This CDR3 contains 15 residues. The CDR3 here is CASSDPGTSDETQYF. For the CDR3, the DNA is TGTGCCAGCAGCGATCCCGGGACTAGCGACGAGACCCAGTACTTC.

The chain has TRBV5-5 and TRBJ2-5; D may be TRBD2 (6 bases). With 0 bases removed from V and 2 bases from J, the gap between germline ends came to 14 bases. The germline gives CDR1 SGHKS, CDR2 YYEKEE (reference sequence). The CDR3 is made up of 16 amino acids. The CDR3 sequence is CASSLAEGLIQETQYF. In DNA form, the CDR3 reads TGTGCCAGCAGCTTGGCCGAGGGACTTATACAAGAGACCCAGTACTTC.

In regard to this clonotype: A much larger clonotype is one base distant, so this may be a read error. V gene TRBV5-1 combines with J gene TRBJ1-6; perhaps TRBD1 as D (6 bases). CDR3 length: 14 residues. Germline V gene data show CDR1 as SGHRS and CDR2 as YFSETQ. Trimming removed 1 base at V and 6 bases at J, with 8 bases between. This CDR3 is CASSLKQGNSPLHF. As DNA, the CDR3 is TGCGCCAGCAGCTTGAAACAGGGTAATTCACCCCTCCACTTT.

This clonotype occurred many times. The chain uses TRBV7-3 and TRBJ2-3, with 9 bases identical to TRBD2. Germline V lookup: CDR1 SGHTA, CDR2 FQGTGA. V gave up 5 bases and J gave up 5 bases; unmatched junction bases: 14. This CDR3 region has 17 residues. CDR3 region: CASSPRASGDPGDTQYF. CDR3 coding DNA: TGTGCCAGCAGCCCAAGGGCTAGCGGGGATCCGGGAGATACGCAGTATTTT.

This clonotype was counted at least ten times. The chain's CDR3 is CASSEWDREYNEQFF. CDR3 nucleotide sequence: TGTGCCAGCAGTGAATGGGACAGGGAATACAATGAGCAGTTCTTC. The chain is built from TRBV2 and TRBJ2-1; 9 bases are shared with TRBD1. Germline CDR1 and CDR2: SNHLY and FYNNEI. V shed 2 bases, J shed 4 bases, and the junction held 3 bases outside the gene matches. The CDR3 is 15 residues long.

This clonotype was recorded at least ten times. The chain links TRBV12-3 or TRBV12-4 to TRBJ2-7, with D unresolved. The V end lost 6 bases, the J end lost 3 bases, and 12 bases lay between the germline ends. This CDR3 spans 13 amino acids. The CDR3 DNA reads TGTGCCAGCAGCCCCTTCGCAGTCTACGAGCAGTACTTC. Amino acids: CASSPFAVYEQYF.

This clonotype showed up many times. The V gene is TRBV9, the J gene TRBJ1-2; D is unclear. Deletions cut 0 bases from V and 5 bases from J, with 17 bases between. The germline gives CDR1 SGDLS, CDR2 YYNGEE. This CDR3 comprises 16 residues. In DNA, the CDR3 is TGTGCCAGCAGCGTAGGAGGATTGACCGCCTGGTATGGCTACACCTTC. It is translated as CASSVGGLTAWYGYTF.

By share, this clonotype counts as medium-sized. The V and J genes are TRBV27 and TRBJ1-6; tentative D call: TRBD1 (6 bases). The CDR3 is 17 amino acids. CDR1 MNHEY and CDR2 SMNVEV come from the germline V gene (reference sequence). Trimming took off 5 bases at V and 5 bases at J, with 19 bases between the two ends. DNA for the CDR3: TGTGCCAGCAGTCTCGTTTCCGGGGGGCGACATAATTCACCCCTCCACTTT. This sequence encodes CASSLVSGGRHNSPLHF.

This clonotype was observed a few times. Compared with germline, one end of the junction differs, possibly owing to a read error. CDR3 sequence: CASTRTGHGYIF. For the CDR3, the DNA is TGTGCCAGCACAAGGACAGGGCATGGCTACATCTTC. The chain recombines TRBV6-1 with TRBJ1-2; 8 positions match TRBD1. Germline V gene data show CDR1 as MNHNS and CDR2 as SASEGT. This CDR3 is built from 12 residues.

This clonotype was observed at least ten times. This chain joins TRBV9 and TRBJ1-1; D remains unclear. This CDR3 has 15 amino acids. Germline CDR1 and CDR2: SGDLS and YYNGEE. V was pared by 0 bases and J by 1 base, with 10 bases between. The CDR3 DNA follows: TGTGCCAGCAGCGTAGTTCTGGGCTCGAACACTGAAGCTTTCTTT. Its protein is CASSVVLGSNTEAFF.

This clonotype was counted many times. The genes are TRBV6-1 and TRBJ2-1; a possible D gene is TRBD1 (6 bases). The germline V and J ends were trimmed by 11 bases and 5 bases, with 19 bases remaining between them. Germline-derived CDR1 and CDR2 are MNHNS and SASEGT. This CDR3 contains 14 residues. CDR3 DNA: TGTGCCTCGACAATGGGGGACAACCACAATGAGCAGTTCTTC. This translates into CASTMGDNHNEQFF.